A few counts support the clone carrying this T cell receptor beta chain. Its antigen remains unidentified. Every single donor gave one heparinised blood draw, and these averaged about 100 mL. Central memory, naive, regulatory and stem cell-like memory CD4+ cells were sorted by CD45RO/CCR7/CD25/CD127/CD95/CD27. Isolated RNA was reverse transcribed in full, so expressed TCRB transcripts were sequenced. Only in-frame clones appear in the TCRdb table, and some are missing; sequencing was by immunoSEQ multiplex PCR. This table has almost 350,000 clones, roughly a tenth appearing once. V shed 3 bases and J 6 bases; nucleotides not matched to a gene: 19. The CDR3 has 18 amino acids. Germline values: CDR1 SGDLS, CDR2 YYNGEE. This sample was included in a study of beta chain features in type 1 diabetes. Broader study findings: TCRB CDR3s were moderately but significantly shorter in Type 1 diabetes patients in all four CD4+ subsets. More deletions and fewer insertions at VDJ junctions were found in patients with type 1 diabetes. Across patients, naive, central memory and Treg TCRB repertoires exhibited apparently greater similarity than was observed across healthy donors.

The sequence came from a young man with type 1 diabetes. The chain is built from TRBV9 and TRBJ2-3, with 7 nucleotides matching TRBD1. Sequencing used central memory CD4+ T cells from blood. The CDR3 sequence is CASSEKGQSRSGTDTQYF. The CDR3 DNA reads as TGTGCCAGCAGCGAGAAGGGACAGAGCCGGAGCGGAACTGATACGCAGTATTTT. Drawing the rest from reference TRBV9 and TRBJ2-3, the complete variable domain is DSGVTQTPKHLITATGQRVTLRCSPRSGDLSVYWYQQSLDQGLQFLIQYYNGEERAKGNILERFSAQQFPDLHSELNLSSLELGDSALYFCASSEKGQSRSGTDTQYFGPGTRLTVL.